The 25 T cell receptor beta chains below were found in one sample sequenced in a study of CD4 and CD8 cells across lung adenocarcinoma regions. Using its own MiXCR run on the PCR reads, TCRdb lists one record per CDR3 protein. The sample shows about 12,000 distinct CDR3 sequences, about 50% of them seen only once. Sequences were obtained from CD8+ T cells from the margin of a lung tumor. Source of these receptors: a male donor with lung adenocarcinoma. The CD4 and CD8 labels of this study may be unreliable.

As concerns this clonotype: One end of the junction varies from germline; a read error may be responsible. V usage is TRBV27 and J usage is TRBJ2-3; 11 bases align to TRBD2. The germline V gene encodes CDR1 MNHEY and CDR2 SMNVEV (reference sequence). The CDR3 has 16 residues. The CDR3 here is CASSARLAGGTDMQYF. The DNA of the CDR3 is TGTGCCAGCAGCGCACGGCTAGCGGGAGGCACAGATATGCAGTATTTT.

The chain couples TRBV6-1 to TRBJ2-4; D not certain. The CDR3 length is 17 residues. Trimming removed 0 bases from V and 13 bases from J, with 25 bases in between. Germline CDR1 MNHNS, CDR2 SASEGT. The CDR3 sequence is CASSEALLGRDQVSQYF. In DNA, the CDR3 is TGTGCCAGCAGTGAAGCGCTTCTTGGCCGTGACCAAGTGTCCCAGTACTTC.

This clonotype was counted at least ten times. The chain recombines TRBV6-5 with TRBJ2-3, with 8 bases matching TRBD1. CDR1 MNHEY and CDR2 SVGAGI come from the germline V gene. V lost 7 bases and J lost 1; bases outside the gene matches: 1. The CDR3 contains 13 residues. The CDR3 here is CASTGQGTDTQYF. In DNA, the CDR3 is TGTGCCAGCACGGGACAGGGCACAGATACGCAGTATTTT.

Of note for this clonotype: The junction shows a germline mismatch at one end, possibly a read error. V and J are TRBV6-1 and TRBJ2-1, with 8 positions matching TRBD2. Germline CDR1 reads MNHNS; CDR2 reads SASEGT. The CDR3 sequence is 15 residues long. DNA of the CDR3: TGTGCCAGCAGTGAACTGGCGGGAGGCATCGATAAGCAGTATTTC. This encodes CASSELAGGIDKQYF.

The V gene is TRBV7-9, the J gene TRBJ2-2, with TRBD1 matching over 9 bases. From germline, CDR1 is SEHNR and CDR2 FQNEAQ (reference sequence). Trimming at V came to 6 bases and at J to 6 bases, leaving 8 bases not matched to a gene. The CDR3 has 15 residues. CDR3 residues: CASRFPGQGPGELFF. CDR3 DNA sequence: TGTGCCAGCAGGTTTCCGGGACAGGGACCCGGGGAGCTGTTTTTT.

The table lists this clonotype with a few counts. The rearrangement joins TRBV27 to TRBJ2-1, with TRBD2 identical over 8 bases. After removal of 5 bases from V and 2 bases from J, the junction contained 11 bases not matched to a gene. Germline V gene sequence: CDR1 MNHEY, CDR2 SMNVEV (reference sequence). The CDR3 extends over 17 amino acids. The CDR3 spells CASSRGGSGKTYNEQFF. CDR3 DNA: TGTGCCAGCAGTAGGGGTGGTAGCGGGAAGACCTACAATGAGCAGTTCTTC.

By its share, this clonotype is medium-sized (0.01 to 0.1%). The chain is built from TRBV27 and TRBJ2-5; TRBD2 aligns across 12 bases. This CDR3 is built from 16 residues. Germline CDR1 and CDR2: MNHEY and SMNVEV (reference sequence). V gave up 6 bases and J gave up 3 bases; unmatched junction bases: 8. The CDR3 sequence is CASSALRTSGKETQYF. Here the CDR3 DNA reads TGTGCCAGCAGCGCACTCCGGACTAGCGGGAAAGAGACCCAGTACTTC.

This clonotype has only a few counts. The CDR3, as DNA: TGTGCCAGCACCGAAGCCGGGACTAGCGGGAGTGGTGAGCAGTTCTTC. This sequence encodes CASTEAGTSGSGEQFF. The chain employs TRBV27 and TRBJ2-1; 14 nucleotides match TRBD2. CDR1 is MNHEY, CDR2 SMNVEV, per germline (reference sequence). The length of the CDR3 is 16 residues. J was trimmed by 9 bases and V by 7 bases; bases with no gene match: 11.

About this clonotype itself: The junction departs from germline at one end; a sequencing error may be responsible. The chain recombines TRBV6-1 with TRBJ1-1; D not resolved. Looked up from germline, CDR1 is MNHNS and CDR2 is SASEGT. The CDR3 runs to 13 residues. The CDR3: CASSEQASTEALF. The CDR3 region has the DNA TGTGCCAGCAGTGAACAGGCCAGCACTGAAGCTCTCTTT.

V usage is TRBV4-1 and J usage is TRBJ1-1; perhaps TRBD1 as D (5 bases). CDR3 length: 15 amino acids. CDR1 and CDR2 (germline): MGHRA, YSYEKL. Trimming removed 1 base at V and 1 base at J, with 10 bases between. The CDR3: CASSQVGGPNTEAFF. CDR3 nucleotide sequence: TGCGCCAGCAGCCAAGTGGGGGGTCCGAACACTGAAGCTTTCTTT.

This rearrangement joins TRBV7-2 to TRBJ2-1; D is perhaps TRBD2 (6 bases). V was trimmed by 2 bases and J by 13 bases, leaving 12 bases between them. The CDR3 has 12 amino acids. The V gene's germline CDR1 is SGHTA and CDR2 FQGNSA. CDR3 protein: CASSLYGGAQFF. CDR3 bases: TGTGCCAGCAGCTTATATGGCGGGGCCCAGTTCTTC.

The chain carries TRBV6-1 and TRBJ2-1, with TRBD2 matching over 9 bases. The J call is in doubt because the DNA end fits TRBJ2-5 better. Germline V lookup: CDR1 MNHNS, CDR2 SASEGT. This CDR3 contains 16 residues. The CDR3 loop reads CASSPIGSSGRETQYF. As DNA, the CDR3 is TGTGCCAGCAGTCCCATTGGTAGTAGCGGGAGAGAGACCCAGTACTTC.

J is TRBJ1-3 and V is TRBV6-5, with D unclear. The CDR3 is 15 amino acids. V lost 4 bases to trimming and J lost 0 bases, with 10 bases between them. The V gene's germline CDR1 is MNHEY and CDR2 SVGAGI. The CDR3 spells CASSSSMSSGNTIYF. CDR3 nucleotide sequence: TGTGCCAGCAGTTCCTCGATGAGCTCTGGAAACACCATATATTTT.

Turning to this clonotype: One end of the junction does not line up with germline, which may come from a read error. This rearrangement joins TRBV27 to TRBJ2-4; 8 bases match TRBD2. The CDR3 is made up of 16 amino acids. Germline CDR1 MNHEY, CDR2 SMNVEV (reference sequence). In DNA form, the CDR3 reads TGTCCCAGCAGTGCACCGGGGGCGGGAGGCAAAAACACGCAGTACTTT. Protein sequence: CPSSAPGAGGKNTQYF.

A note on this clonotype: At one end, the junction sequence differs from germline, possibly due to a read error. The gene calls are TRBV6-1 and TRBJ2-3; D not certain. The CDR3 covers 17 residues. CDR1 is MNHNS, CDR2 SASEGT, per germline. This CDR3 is CASSITRGNYFTNTQYF. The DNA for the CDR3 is TGTGCCAGCTCCATTACCCGAGGAAATTACTTCACAAACACGCAGTATTTC.

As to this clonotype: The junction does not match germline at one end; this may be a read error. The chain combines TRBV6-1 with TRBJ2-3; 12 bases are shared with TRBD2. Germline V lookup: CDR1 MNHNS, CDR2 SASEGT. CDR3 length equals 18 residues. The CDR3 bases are TGTGCCAGCAGTGAAATCGGGTCTAGCGGGAGGGCCACAGACACGCAGTATTTC. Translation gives CASSEIGSSGRATDTQYF.

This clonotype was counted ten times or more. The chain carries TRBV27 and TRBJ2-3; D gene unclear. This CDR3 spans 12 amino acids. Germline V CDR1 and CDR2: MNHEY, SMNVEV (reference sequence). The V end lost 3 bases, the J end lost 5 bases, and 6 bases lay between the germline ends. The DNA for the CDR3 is TGTGCCAGCAGTTTGACGGGAGATACGCAGTATTTT. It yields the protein CASSLTGDTQYF.

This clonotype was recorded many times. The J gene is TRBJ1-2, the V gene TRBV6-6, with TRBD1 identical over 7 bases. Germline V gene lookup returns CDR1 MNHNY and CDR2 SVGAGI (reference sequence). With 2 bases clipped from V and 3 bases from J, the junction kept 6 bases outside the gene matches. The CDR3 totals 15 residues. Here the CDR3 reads CASSYRGLVDYGYTF. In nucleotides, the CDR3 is TGTGCCAGCAGTTACAGGGGGCTAGTTGACTATGGCTACACCTTC.

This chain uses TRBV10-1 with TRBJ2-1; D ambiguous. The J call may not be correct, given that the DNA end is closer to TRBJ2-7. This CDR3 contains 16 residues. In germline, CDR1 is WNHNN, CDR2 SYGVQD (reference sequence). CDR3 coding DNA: TGCGCCAGCAGTGACCCGGCCGGAGATCCGACCTACGAGCAGTACTTC. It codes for CASSDPAGDPTYEQYF.

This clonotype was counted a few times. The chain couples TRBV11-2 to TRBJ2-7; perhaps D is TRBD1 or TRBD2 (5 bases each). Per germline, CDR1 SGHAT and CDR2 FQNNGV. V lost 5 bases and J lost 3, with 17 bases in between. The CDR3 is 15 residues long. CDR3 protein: CASSEEWGSRYEQYF. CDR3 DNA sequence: TGTGCCAGCAGCGAGGAGTGGGGGAGCCGCTACGAGCAGTACTTC.

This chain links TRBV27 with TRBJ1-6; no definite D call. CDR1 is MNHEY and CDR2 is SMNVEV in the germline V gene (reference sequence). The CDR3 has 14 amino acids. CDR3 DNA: TGTGCTAGCGGTCCCCTCGTGCAGCCCTCACCCCTCCACTTT. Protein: CASGPLVQPSPLHF.

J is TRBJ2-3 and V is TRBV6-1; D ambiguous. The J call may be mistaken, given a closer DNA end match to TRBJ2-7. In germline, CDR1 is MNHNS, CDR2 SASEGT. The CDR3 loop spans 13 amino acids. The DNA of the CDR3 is TGTGCCAGCTTGGATGCTTGGAACCACGAGCAGTACTTC. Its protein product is CASLDAWNHEQYF.

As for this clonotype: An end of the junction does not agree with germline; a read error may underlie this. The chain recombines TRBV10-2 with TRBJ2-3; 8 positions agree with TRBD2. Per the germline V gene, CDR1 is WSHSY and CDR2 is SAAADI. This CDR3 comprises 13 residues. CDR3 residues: CASGLGGADMQYF. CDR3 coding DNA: TGCGCCTCGGGACTAGGAGGAGCAGACATGCAGTATTTC.

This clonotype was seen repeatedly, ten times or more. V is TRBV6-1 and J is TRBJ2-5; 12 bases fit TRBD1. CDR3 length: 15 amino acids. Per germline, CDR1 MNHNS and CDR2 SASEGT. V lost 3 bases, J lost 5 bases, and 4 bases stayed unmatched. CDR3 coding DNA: TGTGCCAGCAGTGATAGGGACAGGGGGCTGGAGACCCAGTACTTC. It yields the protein CASSDRDRGLETQYF.

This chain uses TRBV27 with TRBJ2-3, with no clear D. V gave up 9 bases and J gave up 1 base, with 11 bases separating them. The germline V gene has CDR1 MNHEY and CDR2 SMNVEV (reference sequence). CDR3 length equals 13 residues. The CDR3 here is CARGLTGTDTQYF. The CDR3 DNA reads TGTGCCAGGGGCCTTACAGGCACAGATACGCAGTATTTT.